The subject of this entry is one T cell receptor (beta chain). The antigen remains unidentified. Full-length variable regions came from constant-region reverse primers plus semi-nested Nested Universal Primer A PCR. MiXCR was run by TCRdb on the 5' RACE reads, yielding one entry per CDR3 protein. The sample contains nearly 55,000 distinct CDR3 sequences, approximately 25% of which appear only once. The study's findings and limits: Tumor memory CD4+ T cell TCR gene usage clustered with blood and lymph node memory CD4+ cells and lymph node naive CD4+ cells. Tumor Tregs overlapped most with tumor, then blood, naive CD4+ cells.

The source material was tumor-infiltrating naive CD4+ T cells sorted from the breast tumor. Subset reported: naive CD4+ T cells, CD4+CD45RA+CD25-. This TCR came from a female donor with breast cancer.

The CDR3 bases are TGTGCCAGCAGCTTAGTCCCGGGACTAGCGGGAGAGGCTTACGAGCAGTACTTC. Translating gives CASSLVPGLAGEAYEQYF. The chain combines TRBV7-2 with TRBJ2-7; 14 bases align to TRBD2. The CDR3 consists of 18 residues. CDR1 is SGHTA, CDR2 FQGNSA, per germline. V shed 1 base and J 4 bases; nucleotides not matched to a gene: 9. The entire variable domain, with the rest obtained from reference TRBV7-2 and TRBJ2-7, is as follows: GAGVSQSPSNKVTEKGKDVELRCDPISGHTALYWYRQSLGQGLEFLIYFQGNSAPDKSGLPSDRFSAERTGGSVSTLTIQRTQQEDSAVYLCASSLVPGLAGEAYEQYFGPGTRLTVT.